The T cell receptor beta chain under discussion was sequenced for a study of cytomegalovirus exposure and HLA in healthy donors. Study-wide results and limits: Usually a TCR sequence was rare, but some public TCRs were found in many donors.

Researchers ran the PCR with 60 Vbeta and 13 Jbeta primers. The table came from immunoSEQ multiplex PCR; TCRdb's copy has only in-frame clones and leaves some out. Of fewer than 120,000 clones detected, around 85% appear once; the ten largest clones hold about 1.7%. As concerns this clone: Its antigen remains unidentified.

V was pared by 2 bases and J by 2 bases, with 14 bases between. The CDR3 has 15 amino acids. Germline CDR1 is SGHNT and CDR2 is YYREEE (reference sequence). The chain joins TRBV5-4 to TRBJ2-7; maybe TRBD2 (5 bases). The origin of this receptor is a man between 40 and 49 years old in good health and CMV-seronegative. Material: PBMCs. This CDR3 reads CASSFFFGETYEQYF. The CDR3 nucleotides read TGTGCCAGCAGCTTTTTTTTCGGGGAAACCTACGAGCAGTACTTC.